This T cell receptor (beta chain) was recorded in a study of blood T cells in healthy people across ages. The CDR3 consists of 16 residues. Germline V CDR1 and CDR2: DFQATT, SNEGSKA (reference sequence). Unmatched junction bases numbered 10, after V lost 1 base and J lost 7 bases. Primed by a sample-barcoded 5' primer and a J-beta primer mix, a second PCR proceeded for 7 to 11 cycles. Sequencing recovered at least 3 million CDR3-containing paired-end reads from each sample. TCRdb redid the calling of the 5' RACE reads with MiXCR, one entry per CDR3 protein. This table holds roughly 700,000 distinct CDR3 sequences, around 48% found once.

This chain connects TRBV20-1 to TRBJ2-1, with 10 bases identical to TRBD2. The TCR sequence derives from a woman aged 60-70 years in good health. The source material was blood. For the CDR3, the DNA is TGCAGTGCTAGAGGGGCTAGCGGGAGACTAAGAAATGAGCAGTTCTTC. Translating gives CSARGASGRLRNEQFF.